This T cell receptor beta chain stems from a study of identical twins. TCRdb redid the calling of the 5' RACE reads with MiXCR, one entry per CDR3 protein. The sample holds hundreds of thousands of distinct CDR3 sequences, 21% seen once. This same sample was also taken into another study, of T cells expressing NK-cell markers.

The sample was PBMCs. The receptor was derived from a woman aged 18-29 years in good health.

In nucleotides, the CDR3 is TGTGCCAGCAGCCCGCCCCTGGGGACCCCGTCCTACAATGAGCAGTTCTTC. Translation: CASSPPLGTPSYNEQFF. V usage is TRBV3-1 and J usage is TRBJ2-1, with D perhaps assigned TRBD1 or TRBD2 (5 bases each). The V and J ends lost 4 bases and 1 base respectively, with 17 bases between them. The CDR3 covers 17 residues. Germline loops: CDR1 LGHDT, CDR2 YNNKEL (reference sequence).